The clone carrying this TCR beta chain was counted a few times. Here immunoSEQ multiplex PCR was the method, and the copy in TCRdb shows in-frame clones only, minus some. The table shows 50,000 to 65,000 clones, with approximately 88% occurring only once. Germline CDR1 reads ENHRY; CDR2 reads SYGVKD. Trimming removed 8 bases at V and 0 bases at J, with 5 bases between. This CDR3 has 12 amino acids. The sample belongs to a study of OX40 agonist ivuxolimab in advanced cancers. In the study overall: Patients were treated with intravenous ivuxolimab, dosed at 0.01 to 10 mg/kg and infused every 2 weeks. Patients with hepatocellular carcinoma, melanoma, renal cell or head and neck cancer made up the dose-escalation patients. Prior anti-PD-1, anti-PD-L1 or anti-CTLA-4 therapy was allowed; about 39% had some.

This chain links TRBV10-3 with TRBJ1-3, with TRBD1 as a possible D gene (5 bases). The TCR comes from an adult with an advanced solid tumor such as melanoma, head and neck, liver or kidney cancer. Specimen: CD4+ or CD8+ T cells sorted from blood, collected in a trial of the OX40 agonist ivuxolimab. The DNA of the CDR3 is TGTGCCATCGGGGGCTCTGGAAACACCATATATTTT. It specifies CAIGGSGNTIYF.